This T cell receptor beta chain was identified in a study of T cells and Merkel cell carcinoma outcomes. The CDR3 has 14 amino acids. Looked up from germline, CDR1 is GTSNPN and CDR2 is SVGIG (reference sequence). The V end was cut by 3 bases, the J end by 4 bases, with 13 bases between. Notes on the study in general: Repertoire plus T-cell density reportedly predicted Merkel cell carcinoma outcomes.

Method: immunoSEQ multiplex PCR; TCRdb's copy keeps in-frame clones and lacks some. Of over 15,000 clones in the sample, roughly 76% were seen once. Remarks on this clone: Its matching antigen is unknown.

This sequence originates from a human donor with Merkel cell carcinoma. The V gene is TRBV30, the J gene TRBJ1-3; D gene ambiguous. The sequenced sample was tumor tissue from Merkel cell carcinoma. CDR3 loop: CAWSALIRGNTIYF. The CDR3 bases are TGTGCCTGGAGCGCCTTAATACGAGGAAACACCATATATTTT.